This TCR beta chain was sequenced for a study of T cells in Graves' hyperthyroidism and ophthalmopathy. Participants, patients aged 18 to 65, had newly diagnosed hyperthyroidism with a duration under 2 months. RNA transcripts were the template for amplifying TCR beta CDR3 regions. A set of HTBI primers served as the primers for a first-round RT-PCR of the TCR CDR3. TCRdb re-analysed the multiplex PCR reads in MiXCR, keeping a single row per CDR3 protein. The sample contains 340,000 or so distinct CDR3 sequences, about 20% of which appear only once. Trimming pared 7 bases from V and 4 bases from J, leaving 16 bases between. The CDR3 runs 14 residues. Germline values: CDR1 MNHNS, CDR2 SASEGT. This clonotype was counted between two and nine times.

The sequenced material came from blood. V usage is TRBV6-1 and J usage is TRBJ1-1; TRBD1 is a possible D gene (5 bases). The receptor was derived from a woman aged 50 to 60 with Graves' hyperthyroidism. The CDR3 protein is CASNLQEGSTEAFF. For the CDR3, the DNA is TGTGCCAGCAATCTTCAAGAGGGGAGCACTGAAGCTTTCTTT.